These T cell receptor beta chains were read from a single sample in a study of cytomegalovirus exposure and HLA in healthy donors. Clones were sequenced by immunoSEQ multiplex PCR, and TCRdb holds only the in-frame ones, with some missing. The top ten hold under 8% of the sample, which has about 150,000 clones, 79% seen once. Specimen: PBMCs. The receptor set was obtained from a man aged 50-60 years in good health and CMV-seropositive. Both conserved end residues are trimmed from each CDR3.

TRBV12-1,TRBJ1-2,ASSREAYGYT
TRBV5-1,TRBJ2-1,ASRLIFDSNEQF
TRBV4-2,TRBJ2-5,ASSRTGTSGQETQY
TRBV19,TRBJ1-5,ASTPTGQGDQPQH
TRBV10-2,TRBJ1-1,ASREGPSNTEAF
TRBV5-4,TRBJ2-7,ASSLVPAGTLYEQY
TRBV29-1,TRBJ2-1,SVDRGYSSYNEQF
TRBV7-2,TRBJ2-7,ASSPYSGSEYEQY
TRBV2,TRBJ1-5,ASRGQGVAQPQH
TRBV6-6,TRBJ1-1,ASNLRGAEAF
TRBV18,TRBJ2-3,ASSGLAGETDTQY
TRBV10-3,TRBJ2-1,AISEFDRGDEQF
TRBV23-1,TRBJ2-7,ASSRVGLPYEQY
TRBV6-5,TRBJ1-4,ATRNSGTNEKLF
TRBV6-6,TRBJ2-7,ASRPGLAGIYEQY
TRBV6-5,TRBJ2-5,ASTGRAGGQETQY
TRBV2,TRBJ2-1,ASGPSGGEEQF
TRBV28,TRBJ2-1,ASSLRLAGGVAYNEQF
TRBV5-4,TRBJ1-1,ASSWGGARNTEAF
TRBV28,TRBJ1-5,ASSFGQTSNQPQH
TRBV5-1,TRBJ1-3,ASSLSGAFSGNTIY
TRBV19,TRBJ2-7,ASRARDTNSYEQY
TRBV29-1,TRBJ2-3,SAGQLGGPTDTQY
TRBV11-1,TRBJ2-5,ASSLGLVETQY
TRBV28,TRBJ2-5,ASRSQGGRETQY
TRBV28,TRBJ1-1,ASSPGQGGEAF
TRBV28,TRBJ1-2,ASSLSGNYGYT
TRBV4-1,TRBJ2-7,ASSQVLAGSYEQY
TRBV6-4,TRBJ2-3,ASSGRATDTQY
TRBV4-2,TRBJ2-5,ASSPGTSGKTQETQY
TRBV5-1,TRBJ2-7,ASSPTLADVFEQY
TRBV5-5,TRBJ2-2,ASSLAGVSTGELF
TRBV2,TRBJ2-3,ASSQGGSVDTQY
TRBV7-8,TRBJ1-3,ASSHRGRGNTIY
TRBV5-5,TRBJ2-7,ASSSGSSYEQY
TRBV2,TRBJ2-1,ASRFEANEQF
TRBV4-2,TRBJ2-1,ASSQDSNRFSYNEQF
TRBV5-3,TRBJ2-1,ARSSGQDERYNEQF
TRBV6-5,NA,ASSRTSGSGYEQY
TRBV9,TRBJ1-1,ASSRKGRGAGGKGNTEAF
TRBV19,TRBJ2-7,ASSISGGFPYEQY
TRBV27,TRBJ1-1,ASSFLHPGQLMNTEAF